This entry lists 5 T cell receptor beta chains sequenced from one sample in a study of cytomegalovirus exposure and HLA in healthy donors. PCR used 60 Vbeta primers and 13 Jbeta primers. The protocol was immunoSEQ multiplex PCR, while the TCRdb copy is restricted to in-frame clones and leaves out a portion. The data contain about 80,000 clones, approximately 80% of them singletons. The material sequenced was PBMCs. Every receptor here comes from a woman between 45 and 60 years old in good health and CMV-seropositive.

This clone appeared a single time. This sequence joins TRBV9 and TRBJ1-6; tentative D call: TRBD1 (6 bases). The CDR3 is 14 amino acids. V lost 4 bases to trimming and J lost 6 bases, with 11 bases between them. Germline V gene sequence: CDR1 SGDLS, CDR2 YYNGEE. CDR3 in amino acids: CASSLDRSNSPLHF. The CDR3 DNA follows: TGTGCCAGCAGCCTTGACAGGTCTAATTCACCCCTCCACTTT.

The chain employs TRBV2 and TRBJ2-1, with 14 bases aligning to TRBD2. This CDR3 has 17 amino acids. Trimming removed 4 bases from V and 14 bases from J; junction bases left unmatched: 16. Germline-derived CDR1 and CDR2 are SNHLY and FYNNEI. The CDR3 protein is CASSADTTPGLAGVKFF. CDR3 nucleotides: TGTGCCAGCAGTGCAGATACTACCCCGGGACTAGCGGGAGTAAAGTTCTTC.

This clone was counted a few times. The chain couples TRBV30 to TRBJ2-1, with D possibly TRBD2 on 5 matching bases. This CDR3 has 12 residues. Germline V lookup: CDR1 GTSNPN, CDR2 SVGIG (reference sequence). V shed 0 bases and J shed 12 bases, with 12 bases lying between them. The DNA of the CDR3 is TGTGCCTGGAGTGTCTTCGGGGAAGGGCAGTTCTTC. This sequence encodes CAWSVFGEGQFF.

The chain has TRBV25-1 and TRBJ2-2; 8 bases fit TRBD1. This CDR3 comprises 15 residues. Per germline, CDR1 MGHDK and CDR2 SYGVNS. V shed 3 bases and J 3 bases; nucleotides not matched to a gene: 3. CDR3 DNA sequence: TGTGCCAGCAGTGACAGGGGGCAGGACACCGGGGAGCTGTTTTTT. This translates into CASSDRGQDTGELFF.

This clone turned up a few times. The rearrangement links TRBV19 to TRBJ2-4; tentative D call: TRBD2 (5 bases). Trimming stripped 1 base from V and 7 bases from J, with 14 bases between. Germline V gene data show CDR1 as LNHDA and CDR2 as SQIVND (reference sequence). This CDR3 is built from 15 residues. The CDR3 sequence is CASSIGGQWINIQYF. Here the CDR3 DNA reads TGTGCCAGTAGTATAGGAGGGCAGTGGATTAACATTCAGTACTTC.